This T cell receptor (beta chain) derives from a study of cytomegalovirus exposure and HLA in healthy donors. The PCR ran on 60 Vbeta and 13 Jbeta primers. The method was immunoSEQ multiplex PCR; TCRdb's version includes in-frame clones alone and lacks a portion of them. This repertoire shows approximately 92,000 clones, nearly 70% found once; its top ten account for 2.5% to 3%. This clone was seen a few times. The sample was PBMCs. The TCR originated in a man aged 50 or older in good health and CMV-seronegative.

CDR3 sequence (DNA): TGTGCCAGCAGTTTACCGGCGACGGGTACGCAGTATTTT. It codes for CASSLPATGTQYF. This chain uses TRBV28 with TRBJ2-3; the D is unclear. This CDR3 contains 13 residues. In germline, CDR1 is MDHEN, CDR2 SYDVKM. Trimming left V 2 bases short and J 8 bases short, with 11 bases between.